The subject of this entry is one T cell receptor beta chain. Sequencing was performed with immunoSEQ multiplex PCR; in TCRdb, only in-frame clones are kept and a portion is missing. Here the sample spans about 680,000 clones, 92% being singletons. CD8 cells classed as naive were CD45RO-negative and positively selected for CCR7, excluding terminally differentiated effector memory CD45RA+ cells. The healthy adult donors were HIV-negative and reported no recent acute infections or vaccinations. All the donors were Caucasian adults who lived in Nashville, Tennessee. Germline V CDR1 and CDR2: MNHEY, SVGAGI. V was trimmed by 6 bases and J by 8 bases, leaving 19 bases between them. This CDR3 comprises 14 residues. This sample is part of a study of shared clonotypes between healthy human individuals.

The chain couples TRBV6-5 to TRBJ1-2; a weak D match, TRBD1 (5 bases). This clonotype originated in a man aged 30 to 45 in good health. The sequencing input was naive CD8+ T cells sorted from blood. The CDR3 here is CASSPRWQGDGYTF. In nucleotides, the CDR3 is TGTGCCAGCAGCCCCAGGTGGCAGGGTGACGGCTACACCTTC.